Presented here are 16 T cell receptor beta chains from one specimen sequenced in a study of naive and memory T cell subsets. Amplification of ligated cDNA took four PCR rounds with SP2 and nested alpha and beta constant primers. TCRdb analysed the 5' RACE reads with MiXCR anew, one entry per CDR3 protein. The table lists over 45,000 distinct CDR3 sequences, roughly 7.5% of them singletons. The library had UMIs added by 3' ligation of an oligonucleotide to TCR cDNA. These receptors were obtained from a female donor in good health.

The chain recombines TRBV9 with TRBJ2-7; 7 nucleotides agree with TRBD1. CDR3 size: 14 residues. J gave up 2 bases and V 3 bases, and 5 bases lay outside the gene matches. The germline gives CDR1 SGDLS, CDR2 YYNGEE. CDR3 region: CASSAEGGPYEQYF. In DNA form, the CDR3 reads TGTGCCAGCAGCGCCGAAGGGGGCCCCTACGAGCAGTACTTC.

The chain recombines TRBV4-1 with TRBJ1-1; 9 bases are a match to TRBD1. The CDR3 length is 15 residues. J lost 0 bases, V lost 3 bases, and 2 bases had no gene match. Germline lookup yields CDR1 MGHRA and CDR2 YSYEKL. The CDR3 loop is CASSQGTGLNTEAFF. As DNA, the CDR3 is TGCGCCAGCAGCCAGGGGACAGGGTTGAACACTGAAGCTTTCTTT.

This clonotype was recorded many times. The chain is built from TRBV5-1 and TRBJ1-2; a possible D gene is TRBD1 (6 bases). Germline lookup yields CDR1 SGHRS and CDR2 YFSETQ. V was shortened by 5 bases and J by 0 bases, with 17 bases between the two germline ends. This CDR3 is built from 16 residues. In nucleotides, the CDR3 is TGCGCCAGCAGGTCCTTCACCGGGACAACTAACTATGGCTACACCTTC. It translates to CASRSFTGTTNYGYTF.

This clonotype was seen at least ten times. J is TRBJ2-2 and V is TRBV7-9; 9 bases match TRBD1. After removal of 5 bases from V and 3 bases from J, the junction contained 7 bases not matched to a gene. Germline lookup yields CDR1 SEHNR and CDR2 FQNEAQ (reference sequence). The CDR3 covers 16 residues. This chain's CDR3 is CASSATRTGDTGELFF. The CDR3 DNA reads TGTGCCAGCAGCGCAACTAGGACAGGGGACACCGGGGAGCTGTTTTTT.

This clonotype has ten or more counts. The V and J genes are TRBV29-1 and TRBJ1-1; 7 positions agree with TRBD1. Trimming at V came to 8 bases and at J to 5 bases, leaving 5 bases not matched to a gene. The germline V gene has CDR1 SQVTM and CDR2 ANQGSEA. The CDR3 has 11 residues. The CDR3 nucleotides read TGCAGCCAGGGGGGAGGGACTGAAGCTTTCTTT. Its protein is CSQGGGTEAFF.

The rearrangement links TRBV7-9 to TRBJ2-3; the D call may be TRBD1 or TRBD2 (5 bases each). The germline V gene has CDR1 SEHNR and CDR2 FQNEAQ (reference sequence). With 5 bases removed from V and 2 bases from J, the gap between germline ends came to 14 bases. The CDR3 runs to 15 residues. The CDR3 DNA follows: TGTGCCAGCAGCCCCACGGGACGACACACAGATACGCAGTATTTT. This translates into CASSPTGRHTDTQYF.

The chain couples TRBV14 to TRBJ1-2; D is uncertain. The V gene's germline CDR1 is SGHDN and CDR2 FVKESK. Deletions cut 8 bases from V and 8 bases from J, with 15 bases between. The length of the CDR3 is 12 residues. CDR3 nucleotide sequence: TGTGCCAGCCGGCGGTCGGCCTACGGCTACACCTTC. This encodes CASRRSAYGYTF.

The rearrangement joins TRBV12-3 or TRBV12-4 to TRBJ1-2; unclear D gene. V was clipped by 3 bases and J by 3 bases, with 5 bases between them. The CDR3 sequence is 12 residues long. The CDR3 DNA is TGTGCCAGCAGTTTCGCAGACTATGGCTACACCTTC. Encoded protein: CASSFADYGYTF.

There are many counts of this clonotype. V and J are TRBV20-1 and TRBJ1-1; 9 positions match TRBD1. Per the germline V gene, CDR1 is DFQATT and CDR2 is SNEGSKA (reference sequence). The CDR3 spans 13 residues. J gave up 1 base and V 6 bases, and 3 bases lay outside the gene matches. This CDR3 reads CSADRGQNTEAFF. The DNA for the CDR3 is TGCAGTGCGGACAGGGGACAGAACACTGAAGCTTTCTTT.

The chain links TRBV3-1 to TRBJ2-1; 12 positions agree with TRBD1. CDR3 size: 15 residues. The V gene's germline CDR1 is LGHDT and CDR2 YNNKEL (reference sequence). V shed 7 bases, J shed 8 bases, and the junction held 9 bases outside the gene matches. The CDR3 DNA reads TGTGCCAGCACCCAGGGACAGGGGGCGCAGGATGAGCAGTTCTTC. It codes for CASTQGQGAQDEQFF.

This clonotype was observed at least ten times. One end of the junction varies from germline; a read error may be responsible. J is TRBJ2-7 and V is TRBV2; the match to TRBD1 covers 7 bases. Per the germline V gene, CDR1 is SNHLY and CDR2 is FYNNEI. The length of the CDR3 is 13 residues. DNA for the CDR3: TGTGCCAGCAGCGAAGTCCCGGGACAGACCCGGTACTTC. This encodes CASSEVPGQTRYF.

V and J are TRBV5-4 and TRBJ2-5; 9 bases are shared with TRBD2. The ends lost 4 bases at V and 5 bases at J; junction bases unmatched: 9. Germline CDR1 is SGHNT and CDR2 is YYREEE (reference sequence). The CDR3 spans 15 residues. As DNA, the CDR3 is TGTGCCAGCAGCCAGGGACTAGCTTCACGGGAGACCCAGTACTTC. The encoded protein is CASSQGLASRETQYF.

The V gene is TRBV5-1, the J gene TRBJ2-1, with 7 bases matching TRBD2. V lost 0 bases, J lost 6 bases, and 3 bases stayed unmatched. The CDR3 runs 14 residues. Germline values: CDR1 SGHRS, CDR2 YFSETQ. For the CDR3, the DNA is TGCGCCAGCAGCTTGGTTCTAGCGGCCAATGAGCAGTTCTTC. Its protein product is CASSLVLAANEQFF.

The chain joins TRBV11-1 to TRBJ1-1; a possible D gene is TRBD1 (5 bases). The germline V and J ends were trimmed by 4 bases and 5 bases, with 11 bases remaining between them. Germline loops: CDR1 SGHAT, CDR2 FQDESV (reference sequence). The CDR3 spans 13 residues. CDR3 region: CASSSVWGTEAFF. In DNA form, the CDR3 reads TGTGCCAGCAGCTCCGTATGGGGGACTGAAGCTTTCTTT.

This clonotype occurred a few times. The gene calls are TRBV6-1 and TRBJ2-3, with 9 bases that match TRBD2. Germline values: CDR1 MNHNS, CDR2 SASEGT. CDR3 size: 15 residues. The J segment lost 3 bases and the V segment lost 4 bases, leaving 5 bases of the junction unmatched. CDR3 nucleotides: TGTGCCAGCAGTGCGGTAGCGGGGGTTACAGATACGCAGTATTTT. It codes for CASSAVAGVTDTQYF.

This clonotype was recorded many times. J is TRBJ1-5 and V is TRBV6-2 or TRBV6-3, with D possibly being TRBD1 (5 bases). This CDR3 has 15 amino acids. Trimming shortened V by 0 bases and J by 7 bases, and 13 bases separated the two germline ends. The germline gives CDR1 MNHEY, CDR2 SVGEGT. CDR3 nucleotides: TGTGCCAGCAGTTACTCGTTGGGGCGGGCGCAGCCCCAGCATTTT. The encoded protein is CASSYSLGRAQPQHF.